Shown below are 7 T cell receptor beta chains from a single sample sequenced in a study of blood T cell repertoires in COVID-19. Profiled with immunoSEQ multiplex PCR; TCRdb holds only in-frame clones, not every one. The sample has 200,000 to 250,000 clones, roughly 85% seen once. The material sequenced was peripheral blood. These receptors came from an older woman with active or convalescent COVID-19.

This clone showed up just once. This sequence joins TRBV6-2 or TRBV6-3 and TRBJ1-2, with a weak D call TRBD1 (6 bases). Trimming shortened V by 5 bases and J by 6 bases, and 10 bases separated the two germline ends. The length of the CDR3 is 12 residues. Per germline, CDR1 MNHEY and CDR2 SVGEGT. CDR3 loop: CASSLTGDGYTF. Here the CDR3 DNA reads TGTGCCAGCAGTCTGACAGGAGATGGCTACACCTTC.

The V call is TRBV25-1, the J call TRBJ1-6, with a possible D match to TRBD1 (5 bases). V was pared by 0 bases and J by 9 bases, with 9 bases between. CDR1 MGHDK and CDR2 SYGVNS come from the germline V gene. The length of the CDR3 is 14 residues. CDR3: CASSEYTGGSPLHF. CDR3 nucleotide sequence: TGTGCCAGCAGTGAATACACCGGGGGTTCACCCCTCCACTTT.

The chain links TRBV6-5 to TRBJ2-7; 9 bases match TRBD1. CDR3 length equals 13 residues. With V trimmed by 9 bases and J by 2 bases, 5 bases remained unmatched. The V gene's germline CDR1 is MNHEY and CDR2 SVGAGI. DNA for the CDR3: TGTGCCAGTCGGACAGGGGTTACCTACGAGCAGTACTTC. Amino acid sequence: CASRTGVTYEQYF.

The chain recombines TRBV5-1 with TRBJ2-7, with TRBD2 identical over 13 bases. The CDR3 has 18 amino acids. J gave up 7 bases and V 3 bases, and 16 bases lay outside the gene matches. Germline CDR1 SGHRS, CDR2 YFSETQ. The CDR3 reads CASSSPGLAGTVTREQYF. For the CDR3, the DNA is TGCGCCAGCAGCTCCCCGGGACTAGCGGGGACTGTTACGAGGGAGCAGTACTTC.

This chain uses TRBV9 with TRBJ1-6; possible D gene TRBD1, 5 bases. This CDR3 is 14 amino acids long. Germline values: CDR1 SGDLS, CDR2 YYNGEE. Trimming removed 7 bases at V and 4 bases at J, with 12 bases between. The CDR3 DNA reads TGTGCCAGCGGCAGAGACAGTTATAATTCACCCCTCCACTTT. Protein sequence: CASGRDSYNSPLHF.

The chain recombines TRBV28 with TRBJ2-3, with D hard to call. Trimming left V 7 bases short and J 2 bases short, with 13 bases between. Germline CDR1 MDHEN, CDR2 SYDVKM. This CDR3 contains 14 residues. The CDR3 loop reads CASMVASLTDTQYF. Here the CDR3 DNA reads TGTGCCAGCATGGTAGCAAGTCTCACAGATACGCAGTATTTT.

J is TRBJ2-1 and V is TRBV1; the table assigns TRBD2, which was not confirmed against the DNA. TRBV1 is given as a pseudogene. This CDR3 has 17 amino acids. The CDR3 spells CTSSQGRNSGGHNEQFF. CDR3 coding DNA: TGCACCAGCAGCCAAGGGAGGAATAGCGGGGGGCACAATGAGCAGTTCTTC.